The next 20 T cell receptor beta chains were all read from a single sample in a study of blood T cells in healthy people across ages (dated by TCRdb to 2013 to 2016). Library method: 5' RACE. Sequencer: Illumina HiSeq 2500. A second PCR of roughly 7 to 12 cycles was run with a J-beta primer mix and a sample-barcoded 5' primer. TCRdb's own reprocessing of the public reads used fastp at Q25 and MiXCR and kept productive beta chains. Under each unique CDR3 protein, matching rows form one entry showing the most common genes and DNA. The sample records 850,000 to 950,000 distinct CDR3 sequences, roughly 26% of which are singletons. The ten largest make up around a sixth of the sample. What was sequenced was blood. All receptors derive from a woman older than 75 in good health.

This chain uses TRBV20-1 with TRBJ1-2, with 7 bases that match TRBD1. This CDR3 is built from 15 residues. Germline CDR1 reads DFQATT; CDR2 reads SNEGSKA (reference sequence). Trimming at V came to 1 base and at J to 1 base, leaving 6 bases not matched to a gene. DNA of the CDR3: TGCAGTGCTAGAGCGCAGGGACAGATTAACTATGGCTACACCTTC. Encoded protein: CSARAQGQINYGYTF.

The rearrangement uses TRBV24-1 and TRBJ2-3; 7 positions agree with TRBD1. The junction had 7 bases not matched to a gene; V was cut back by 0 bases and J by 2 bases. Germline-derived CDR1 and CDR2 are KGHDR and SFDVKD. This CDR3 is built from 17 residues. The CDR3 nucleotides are TGTGCCACCAGTGATTTGAAAGAGGACAGGTCCACAGATACGCAGTATTTT. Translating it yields CATSDLKEDRSTDTQYF.

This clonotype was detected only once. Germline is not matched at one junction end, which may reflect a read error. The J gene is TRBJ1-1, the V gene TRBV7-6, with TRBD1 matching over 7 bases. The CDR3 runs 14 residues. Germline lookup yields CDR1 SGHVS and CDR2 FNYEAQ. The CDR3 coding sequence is TGTGCCCGCAGCCCGCAGGGGGGGAACACTGAAGCTTTCTTT. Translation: CARSPQGGNTEAFF.

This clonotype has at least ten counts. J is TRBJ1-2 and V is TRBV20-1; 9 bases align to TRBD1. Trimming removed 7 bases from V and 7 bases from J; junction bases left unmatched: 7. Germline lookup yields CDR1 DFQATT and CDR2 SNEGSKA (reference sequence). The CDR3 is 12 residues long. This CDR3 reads CSVPQGAGGYTF. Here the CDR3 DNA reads TGCAGTGTCCCACAGGGGGCGGGTGGCTACACCTTC.

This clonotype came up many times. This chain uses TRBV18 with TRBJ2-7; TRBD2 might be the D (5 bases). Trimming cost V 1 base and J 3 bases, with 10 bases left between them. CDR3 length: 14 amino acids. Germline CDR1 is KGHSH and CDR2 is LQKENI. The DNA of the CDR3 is TGTGCCAGCTCACCACGAGGGAGCGGCTACGAGCAGTACTTC. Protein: CASSPRGSGYEQYF.

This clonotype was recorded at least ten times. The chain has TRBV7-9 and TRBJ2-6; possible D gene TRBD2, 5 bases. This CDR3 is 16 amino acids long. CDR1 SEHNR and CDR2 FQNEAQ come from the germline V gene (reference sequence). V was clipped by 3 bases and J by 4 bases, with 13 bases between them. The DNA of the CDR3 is TGTGCCAGCAGCTTCCCCCTAGCCCTCGGGGCCAACGTCCTGACTTTC. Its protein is CASSFPLALGANVLTF. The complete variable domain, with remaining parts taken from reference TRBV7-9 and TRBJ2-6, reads DTGVSQNPRHKITKRGQNVTFRCDPISEHNRLYWYRQTLGQGPEFLTYFQNEAQLEKSRLLSDRFSAERPKGSFSTLEIQRTEQGDSAMYLCASSFPLALGANVLTFGAGSRLTVL.

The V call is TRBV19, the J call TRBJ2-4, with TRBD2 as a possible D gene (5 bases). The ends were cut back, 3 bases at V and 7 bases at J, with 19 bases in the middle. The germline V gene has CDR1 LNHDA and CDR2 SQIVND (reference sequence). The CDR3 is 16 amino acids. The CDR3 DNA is TGTGCCAGTAGTATTGGTGACTACGGGCCCGGGAACATTCAGTACTTC. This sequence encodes CASSIGDYGPGNIQYF.

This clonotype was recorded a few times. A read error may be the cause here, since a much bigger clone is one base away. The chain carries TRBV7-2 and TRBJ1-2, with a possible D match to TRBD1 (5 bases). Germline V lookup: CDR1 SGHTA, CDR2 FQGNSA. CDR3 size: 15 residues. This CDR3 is CASSTRTPTNYGCTF. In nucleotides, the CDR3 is TGTGCCAGCAGCACGAGGACACCTACCAACTATGGCTGCACCTTC.

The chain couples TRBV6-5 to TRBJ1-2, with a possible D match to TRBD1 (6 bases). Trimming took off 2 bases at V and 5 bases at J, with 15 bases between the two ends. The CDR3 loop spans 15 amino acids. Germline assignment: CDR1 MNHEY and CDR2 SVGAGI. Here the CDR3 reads CASSYPRRGGYGYTF. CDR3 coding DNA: TGTGCCAGCAGTTACCCTCGCAGGGGCGGTTATGGCTACACCTTC.

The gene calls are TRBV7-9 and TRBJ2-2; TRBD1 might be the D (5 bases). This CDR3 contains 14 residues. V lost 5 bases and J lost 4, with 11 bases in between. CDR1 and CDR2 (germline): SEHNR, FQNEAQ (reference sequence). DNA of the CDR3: TGTGCCAGCAGCGCCTCAGGGATCACCGGGGAGCTGTTTTTT. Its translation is CASSASGITGELFF.

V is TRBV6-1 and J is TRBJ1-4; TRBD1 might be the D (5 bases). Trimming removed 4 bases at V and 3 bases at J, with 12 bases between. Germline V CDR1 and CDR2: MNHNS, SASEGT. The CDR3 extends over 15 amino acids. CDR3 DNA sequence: TGTGCCAGCAGTGGCTGGACGGGGGCTAATGAAAAACTGTTTTTT. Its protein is CASSGWTGANEKLFF.

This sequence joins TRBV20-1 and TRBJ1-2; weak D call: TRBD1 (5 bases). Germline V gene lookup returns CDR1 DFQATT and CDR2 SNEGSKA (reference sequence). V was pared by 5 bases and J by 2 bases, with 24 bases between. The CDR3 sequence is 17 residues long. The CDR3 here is CSAQRDPRGGGNYGYTF. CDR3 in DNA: TGCAGTGCTCAACGAGACCCTCGGGGTGGGGGAAACTATGGCTACACCTTC.

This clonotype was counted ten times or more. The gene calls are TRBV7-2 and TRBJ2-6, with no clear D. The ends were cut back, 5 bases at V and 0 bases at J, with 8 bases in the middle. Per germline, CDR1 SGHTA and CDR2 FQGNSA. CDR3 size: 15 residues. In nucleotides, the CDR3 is TGTGCCAGCAGCCTCCTCTTCTCTGGGGCCAACGTCCTGACTTTC. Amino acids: CASSLLFSGANVLTF.

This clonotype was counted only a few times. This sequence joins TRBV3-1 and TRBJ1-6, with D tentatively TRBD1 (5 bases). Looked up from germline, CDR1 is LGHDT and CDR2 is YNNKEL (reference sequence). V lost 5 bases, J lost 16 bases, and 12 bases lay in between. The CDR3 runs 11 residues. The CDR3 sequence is CASSNTGELHF. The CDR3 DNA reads TGTGCCAGCAGCAATACAGGCGAACTCCACTTT. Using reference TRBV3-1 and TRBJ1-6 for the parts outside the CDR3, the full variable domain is DTAVSQTPKYLVTQMGNDKSIKCEQNLGHDTMYWYKQDSKKFLKIMFSYNNKELIINETVPNRFSPKSPDKAHLNLHINSLELGDSAVYFCASSNTGELHFGNGTRLTVT.

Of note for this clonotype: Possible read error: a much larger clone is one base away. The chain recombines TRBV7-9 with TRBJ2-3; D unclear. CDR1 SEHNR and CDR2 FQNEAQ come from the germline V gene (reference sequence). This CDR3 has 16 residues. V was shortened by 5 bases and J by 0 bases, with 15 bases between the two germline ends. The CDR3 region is CASSNKQTASTDTQYF. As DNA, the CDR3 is TGTGCCAGCAGCAACAAACAGACCGCCAGCACAGATACGCAGTATTTT.

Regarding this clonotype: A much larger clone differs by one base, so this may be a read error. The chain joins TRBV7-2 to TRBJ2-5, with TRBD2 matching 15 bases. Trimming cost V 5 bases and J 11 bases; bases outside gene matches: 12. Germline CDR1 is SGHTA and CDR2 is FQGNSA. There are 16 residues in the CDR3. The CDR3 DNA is TGTGCCAGCAGCCAGCGGACTAGCGGGGGGGCCAATGAGCAGTACTTC. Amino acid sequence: CASSQRTSGGANEQYF. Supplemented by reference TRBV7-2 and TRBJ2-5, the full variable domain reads GAGVSQSPSNKVTEKGKDVELRCDPISGHTALYWYRQSLGQGLEFLIYFQGNSAPDKSGLPSDRFSAERTGGSVSTLTIQRTQQEDSAVYLCASSQRTSGGANEQYFGPGTRLLVL.

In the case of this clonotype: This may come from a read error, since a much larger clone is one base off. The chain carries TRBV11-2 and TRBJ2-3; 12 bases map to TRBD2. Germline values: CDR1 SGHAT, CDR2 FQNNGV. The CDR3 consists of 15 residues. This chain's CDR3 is CTSRSTSGGPSTQYF. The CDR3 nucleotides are TGTACCAGCAGATCTACTAGCGGGGGGCCCTCTACGCAGTATTTT.

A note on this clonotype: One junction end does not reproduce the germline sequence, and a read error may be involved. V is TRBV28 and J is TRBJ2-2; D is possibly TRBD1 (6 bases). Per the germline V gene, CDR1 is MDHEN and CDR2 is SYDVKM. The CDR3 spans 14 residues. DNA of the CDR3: TGTGCCAGCGGACAGCAAAGGAACACCGGGGAGCGGTTTTTT. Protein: CASGQQRNTGERFF.

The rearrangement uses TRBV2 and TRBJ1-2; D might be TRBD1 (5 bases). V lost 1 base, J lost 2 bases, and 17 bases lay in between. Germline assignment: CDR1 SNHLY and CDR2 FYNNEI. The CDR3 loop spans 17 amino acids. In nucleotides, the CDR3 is TGTGCCAGCAGTGAAGAGGGGTCAGCGGGGGGGAACTATGGCTACACCTTC. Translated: CASSEEGSAGGNYGYTF.

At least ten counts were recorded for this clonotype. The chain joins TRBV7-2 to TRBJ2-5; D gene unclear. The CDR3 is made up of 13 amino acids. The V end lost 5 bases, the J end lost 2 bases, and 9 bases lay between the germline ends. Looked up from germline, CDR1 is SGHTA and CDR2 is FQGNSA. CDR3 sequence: CASSQSDQETQYF. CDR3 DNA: TGTGCCAGCAGCCAATCCGATCAAGAGACCCAGTACTTC.